This TCR beta chain was identified during a study of cytomegalovirus exposure and HLA in healthy donors. As for the study in general: Around 190 million T cells yielded approximately 100 million unique TCR beta sequences, as an earlier analysis found.

PCR amplification relied on 60 Vbeta primers (plus 13 Jbeta primers). TCRdb's copy holds only in-frame clones and misses some; the assay was immunoSEQ multiplex PCR. The sample consists of some 85,000 clones, about four fifths of them appearing once. V was shortened by 0 bases and J by 0 bases, with 6 bases between the two germline ends. The CDR3 has 15 amino acids. Per germline, CDR1 MNHEY and CDR2 SVGAGI. Concerning this clone: Its cognate antigen is unknown.

Overall study findings and caveats: Apparent HLA restriction characterized most CMV-associated TCR beta chains in a later analysis.

Sequencing was performed on PBMCs. This TCR derives from a man aged 18 to 29 in good health and CMV-seropositive. V usage is TRBV6-5 and J usage is TRBJ2-4; D unresolved. CDR3 nucleotide sequence: TGTGCCAGCAGTTACTCTCCTCTAGCCAAAAACATTCAGTACTTC. Protein: CASSYSPLAKNIQYF.